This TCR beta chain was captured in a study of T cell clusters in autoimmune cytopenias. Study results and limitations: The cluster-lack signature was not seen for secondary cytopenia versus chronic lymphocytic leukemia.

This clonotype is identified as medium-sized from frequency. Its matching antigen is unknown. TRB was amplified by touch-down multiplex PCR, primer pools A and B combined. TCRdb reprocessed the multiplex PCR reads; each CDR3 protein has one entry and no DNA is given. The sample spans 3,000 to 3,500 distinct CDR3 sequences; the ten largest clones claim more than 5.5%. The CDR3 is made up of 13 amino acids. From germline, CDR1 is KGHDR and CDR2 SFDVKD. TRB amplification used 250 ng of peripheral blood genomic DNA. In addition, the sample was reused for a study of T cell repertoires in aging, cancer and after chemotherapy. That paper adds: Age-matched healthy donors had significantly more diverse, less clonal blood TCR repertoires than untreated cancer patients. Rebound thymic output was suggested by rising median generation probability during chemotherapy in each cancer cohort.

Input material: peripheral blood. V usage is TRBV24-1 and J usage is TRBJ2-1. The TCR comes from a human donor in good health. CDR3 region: CATSKTERHEQFF.